The 7 T cell receptor beta chains listed next were all sequenced from one sample in a study of STAT3 mutations in large granular lymphocyte leukemia. Study-wide points: Every T-cell large granular lymphocyte leukemia patient had at least one immunodominant TCR beta clonotype.

No antigens are known for them. The repertoire was sequenced with immunoSEQ multiplex PCR; TCRdb's copy has only in-frame clones and lacks some. The sample yields some 10,000 clones, around 49% seen once. The sequencing sample was made of peripheral blood mononuclear cells. These receptors were collected from a boy between 10 and 17 years old with T-cell large granular lymphocyte leukemia. Some clones in this sample may be carry-over from other donors' samples.

The chain uses TRBV11-2 and TRBJ1-2; perhaps TRBD1 as D (5 bases). The V end was cut by 4 bases, the J end by 7 bases, with 16 bases between. There are 14 residues in the CDR3. Germline V lookup: CDR1 SGHAT, CDR2 FQNNGV. DNA of the CDR3: TGTGCCAGCAGCTCAGGACATAGTTATGGTGGCTACACCTTC. Translating gives CASSSGHSYGGYTF.

The chain is built from TRBV7-9 and TRBJ1-6; the D gene is possibly TRBD1 (6 bases). This CDR3 contains 14 residues. V lost 0 bases and J lost 10, with 10 bases in between. CDR1 and CDR2 (germline): SEHNR, FQNEAQ (reference sequence). The CDR3 is CASSLATGRSPLHF. CDR3 in DNA: TGTGCCAGCAGCTTAGCTACAGGGCGATCACCCCTCCACTTT.

The rearrangement links TRBV5-5 to TRBJ2-7; TRBD2 aligns across 12 bases. Germline lookup yields CDR1 SGHKS and CDR2 YYEKEE (reference sequence). Trimming at V came to 1 base and at J to 0 bases, leaving 5 bases not matched to a gene. The CDR3 is 17 amino acids. CDR3: CASSLSLAGGSSYEQYF. The CDR3, as DNA: TGTGCCAGCAGCTTGAGTCTAGCGGGGGGGAGCTCCTACGAGCAGTACTTC.

The chain recombines TRBV7-2 with TRBJ2-7; D remains unclear. Trimming removed 3 bases at V and 2 bases at J, with 11 bases between. The germline V gene encodes CDR1 SGHTA and CDR2 FQGNSA. This CDR3 is 14 amino acids long. The CDR3 loop reads CASSLGLGTYEQYF. For the CDR3, the DNA is TGTGCCAGCAGCTTGGGTCTGGGCACCTACGAGCAGTACTTC.

The V gene is TRBV5-1, the J gene TRBJ2-5, with a weak D call TRBD2 (6 bases). V shed 4 bases and J shed 1 base, with 8 bases lying between them. Germline V gene sequence: CDR1 SGHRS, CDR2 YFSETQ. The CDR3 extends over 13 amino acids. CDR3 region: CASSGGVQETQYF. CDR3 bases: TGCGCCAGCAGCGGAGGGGTCCAAGAGACCCAGTACTTC.

This rearrangement joins TRBV5-4 to TRBJ2-5; the D gene is possibly TRBD2 (6 bases). CDR3 length: 13 residues. V shed 4 bases and J shed 5 bases, with 12 bases lying between them. Per the germline V gene, CDR1 is SGHNT and CDR2 is YYREEE (reference sequence). The CDR3 spells CASSPGLTETQYF. The DNA of the CDR3 is TGTGCCAGCAGCCCCGGACTAACGGAGACCCAGTACTTC.

The V and J genes are TRBV14 and TRBJ2-5; 7 positions agree with TRBD2. Trimming removed 4 bases from V and 4 bases from J; junction bases left unmatched: 3. The germline V gene encodes CDR1 SGHDN and CDR2 FVKESK. CDR3 length equals 13 residues. The CDR3 region has the DNA TGTGCCAGCAGCCTACCGGGGGGAGAGACCCAGTACTTC. Its protein product is CASSLPGGETQYF.